This TCR beta chain emerged from a study of blood T cells in healthy people across ages. Findings and caveats of the study: Fewer expanded clones and more diversity marked long-lived versus aged donors. Shifts in expanded clonotypes may have been confounded by donor CMV status, which was unknown.

A second PCR, run for roughly 7 to 11 cycles, used a sample-barcoded 5' primer plus a J-beta primer mix. A template-switch adaptor containing 12 random nucleotides labeled each cDNA molecule. TCRdb reanalysed the 5' RACE reads using MiXCR and keeps one entry per CDR3 protein. The sample holds some 860,000 distinct CDR3 sequences, more than 55% seen once. With 1 base clipped from V and 3 bases from J, the junction kept 3 bases outside the gene matches. This CDR3 comprises 16 residues. CDR1 and CDR2 from the germline V gene are SGHVS and FNYEAQ. As regards this clonotype: Its specificity is not known.

The receptor was isolated from a man aged 35-49 years in good health. The sequenced material came from blood. The V call is TRBV7-6, the J call TRBJ2-7; 13 bases match TRBD2. CDR3 sequence (DNA): TGTGCCAGCAGCTTAGAGGGACTAGCGGGAATCTACGAGCAGTACTTC. Its translation is CASSLEGLAGIYEQYF.